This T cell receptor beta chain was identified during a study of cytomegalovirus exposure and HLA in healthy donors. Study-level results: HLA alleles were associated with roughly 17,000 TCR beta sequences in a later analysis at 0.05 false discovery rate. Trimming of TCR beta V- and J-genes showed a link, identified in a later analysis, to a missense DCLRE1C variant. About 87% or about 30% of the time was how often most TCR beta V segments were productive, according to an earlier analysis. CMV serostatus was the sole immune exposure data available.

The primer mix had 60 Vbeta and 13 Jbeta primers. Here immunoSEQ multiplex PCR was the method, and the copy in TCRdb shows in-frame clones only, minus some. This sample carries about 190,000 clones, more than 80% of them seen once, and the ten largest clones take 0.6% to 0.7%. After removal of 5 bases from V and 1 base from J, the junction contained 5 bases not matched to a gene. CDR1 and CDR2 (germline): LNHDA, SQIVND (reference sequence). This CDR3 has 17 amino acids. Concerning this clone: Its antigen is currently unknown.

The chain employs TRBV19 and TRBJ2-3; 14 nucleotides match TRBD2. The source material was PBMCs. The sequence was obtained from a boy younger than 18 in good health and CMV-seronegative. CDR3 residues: CASSLGLAGGGTDTQYF. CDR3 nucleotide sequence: TGTGCCAGTAGTTTAGGACTAGCGGGAGGCGGCACAGATACGCAGTATTTT.